The 21 T cell receptor beta chains below all came from one sample that was sequenced in a study of cytomegalovirus exposure and HLA in healthy donors. PCR employed 60 Vbeta and 13 Jbeta primers. Clones were read by immunoSEQ multiplex PCR, and TCRdb kept only the in-frame ones, dropping some. The sample lists around 150,000 clones, about 65% seen once, with roughly 7.1% in the top ten. The sample consisted of PBMCs. These receptors were obtained from a man aged 35 to 55 in good health and CMV-seropositive.

This chain connects TRBV27 to TRBJ2-1, with D possibly matching TRBD1 (6 bases). This CDR3 is 14 amino acids long. From germline, CDR1 is MNHEY and CDR2 SMNVEV (reference sequence). Trimming removed 5 bases from V and 8 bases from J, with 16 bases in between. The CDR3 DNA sequence: TGTGCCAGCAGTCTCCACAGGGCTTCGGATGAGCAGTTCTTC. This codes for CASSLHRASDEQFF.

The chain links TRBV4-1 to TRBJ2-7; tentative D call: TRBD1 (7 bases). Looked up from germline, CDR1 is MGHRA and CDR2 is YSYEKL. The CDR3 consists of 15 residues. The V end was cut by 6 bases, the J end by 5 bases, with 20 bases between. The CDR3 sequence: CASRPAGTEIHEQYF. The CDR3 DNA follows: TGCGCCAGCAGGCCCGCGGGGACAGAGATCCACGAGCAGTACTTC.

CDR3 bases: TGCGCCAGCAGCCAAGGACTGGATGCGGGCCAGCCCCAGCATTTT. It encodes CASSQGLDAGQPQHF. J is TRBJ1-5 and V is TRBV4-3; no firm D call. Looked up from germline, CDR1 is LGHNA and CDR2 is YSLEER. V gave up 1 base and J gave up 7 bases, with 14 bases separating them. This CDR3 comprises 15 residues.

The gene calls are TRBV7-2 and TRBJ1-2; TRBD1 agrees at 8 bases. V was clipped by 3 bases and J by 4 bases; unmatched bases: 7. CDR1 and CDR2 from the germline V gene are SGHTA and FQGNSA. CDR3 length: 15 residues. DNA of the CDR3: TGTGCCAGCAGCTTTCCCCAGGGGGCAATCTATGGCTACACCTTC. Translation gives CASSFPQGAIYGYTF.

This chain links TRBV6-4 with TRBJ2-2; D is perhaps TRBD1 (6 bases). From germline, CDR1 is MRHNA and CDR2 SNTAGT. V lost 2 bases and J lost 2, with 18 bases in between. The CDR3 is 18 amino acids. CDR3 DNA: TGTGCCAGCAGTGACACGATTACTGACAGGACAAACACCGGGGAGCTGTTTTTT. Amino acid sequence: CASSDTITDRTNTGELFF.

The chain links TRBV7-9 to TRBJ2-1; a possible D gene is TRBD1 (5 bases). Germline CDR1 and CDR2: SEHNR and FQNEAQ (reference sequence). This CDR3 is built from 16 residues. Trimming took off 5 bases at V and 0 bases at J, with 14 bases between the two ends. CDR3 DNA: TGTGCCAGCAGCCGAGATCGACAGAGCTCCTACAATGAGCAGTTCTTC. As protein: CASSRDRQSSYNEQFF.

As for this clone: One end of the junction fails to match germline, which may point to a read error. The genes are TRBV29-1 and TRBJ2-7; 9 nucleotides align to TRBD1. The CDR3 loop spans 15 amino acids. Germline V gene sequence: CDR1 SQVTM, CDR2 ANQGSEA. This chain's CDR3 is CSAESRGTGSYEQYF. CDR3 DNA sequence: TGCAGCGCTGAAAGCCGAGGGACAGGGTCCTACGAGCAGTACTTC.

V gene TRBV15 combines with J gene TRBJ2-7; D is possibly TRBD2 (5 bases). Germline assignment: CDR1 LNHNV and CDR2 YYDKDF (reference sequence). V shed 5 bases and J shed 5 bases, with 10 bases lying between them. The CDR3 is 12 amino acids. The CDR3 coding sequence is TGTGCCACCAGCCCCCCCGGGGACGAGCAGTACTTC. Translated: CATSPPGDEQYF.

This sequence joins TRBV6-4 and TRBJ2-7, with 7 bases fitting TRBD1. With 2 bases clipped from V and 3 bases from J, the junction kept 1 base outside the gene matches. The length of the CDR3 is 13 residues. Per the germline V gene, CDR1 is MRHNA and CDR2 is SNTAGT. The CDR3 here is CASSDTGDYEQYF. DNA of the CDR3: TGTGCCAGCAGTGACACAGGGGACTACGAGCAGTACTTC.

The chain uses TRBV19 and TRBJ2-3; 14 bases match TRBD2. The CDR3 runs to 15 residues. Losses at the gene ends were 10 bases for V and 5 bases for J; bases not matched to a gene: 8. CDR1 and CDR2 (germline): LNHDA, SQIVND (reference sequence). Here the CDR3 DNA reads TGTGCCACCTCGACTAGCGGGGGGGCAGTAGATACGCAGTATTTT. This gives the protein CATSTSGGAVDTQYF.

The chain carries TRBV28 and TRBJ1-2, with a tentative D call TRBD1 (5 bases). CDR3 length equals 12 residues. The V end lost 6 bases, the J end lost 2 bases, and 7 bases lay between the germline ends. The germline CDR1 and CDR2 sequences are MDHEN and SYDVKM. Here the CDR3 DNA reads TGTGCCAGCAGGACAGCGAACTATGGCTACACCTTC. It encodes CASRTANYGYTF.

Notes on this clone: An end of the junction differs from the germline gene, which may be a read error. The chain carries TRBV7-7 and TRBJ2-3; no clear D gene. CDR3 length: 13 residues. Germline CDR1 reads SSHAT; CDR2 reads FNYEAQ (reference sequence). The CDR3 spells CASSFQISDTQYF. CDR3 sequence (DNA): TGTGCTAGCAGCTTTCAGATTTCAGATACGCAGTATTTT.

Only one count was recorded for this clone. The chain couples TRBV4-2 to TRBJ1-2; 11 nucleotides match TRBD1. The CDR3 has 17 residues. Germline V lookup: CDR1 LGHNA, CDR2 YNFKEQ. V trimming: 4 bases; J trimming: 3 bases; junction bases outside the gene matches: 10. This chain's CDR3 is CASSPEGWGQGDYGYTF. Here the CDR3 DNA reads TGTGCCAGCAGCCCCGAGGGCTGGGGACAGGGGGACTATGGCTACACCTTC.

V usage is TRBV5-1 and J usage is TRBJ1-6, with 7 positions matching TRBD1. The CDR3 sequence is 15 residues long. CDR1 and CDR2 (germline): SGHRS, YFSETQ. V was pared by 0 bases and J by 8 bases, with 5 bases of the junction left unmatched. DNA of the CDR3: TGCGCCAGCAGCTTGGAATATGGACAGGATTCACCCCTCCACTTT. This gives the protein CASSLEYGQDSPLHF.

This clone showed up just a few times. The gene calls are TRBV30 and TRBJ1-1; D is unresolved. Germline CDR1 is GTSNPN and CDR2 is SVGIG (reference sequence). This CDR3 region has 11 residues. V lost 3 bases and J 6 bases, leaving 8 bases between the germline ends. The CDR3 DNA follows: TGTGCCTGGAGGAACAGTGCTGAAGCTTTCTTT. Protein product: CAWRNSAEAFF.

The chain recombines TRBV27 with TRBJ2-7; 7 bases are shared with TRBD1. CDR1 and CDR2 (germline): MNHEY, SMNVEV (reference sequence). This CDR3 has 15 residues. With V trimmed by 7 bases and J by 0 bases, 9 bases remained unmatched. CDR3 nucleotide sequence: TGTGCCAGCAATAGAGAGGGACAGAACTCCTACGAGCAGTACTTC. This encodes CASNREGQNSYEQYF.

This sequence joins TRBV6-4 and TRBJ1-1; tentative D call: TRBD1 (5 bases). The germline CDR1 and CDR2 sequences are MRHNA and SNTAGT. Trimming shortened V by 3 bases and J by 1 base, and 12 bases separated the two germline ends. The CDR3 length is 15 residues. CDR3 in amino acids: CASSEIAGPNTEAFF. CDR3 in DNA: TGTGCCAGCAGTGAAATTGCAGGGCCGAACACTGAAGCTTTCTTT.

The rearrangement joins TRBV4-3 to TRBJ2-2; tentative D call: TRBD1 (5 bases). Trimming pared 0 bases from V and 6 bases from J, leaving 11 bases between. The CDR3 consists of 15 residues. Germline CDR1 is LGHNA and CDR2 is YSLEER. The CDR3 loop is CASSQDYAGPGELFF. In DNA form, the CDR3 reads TGCGCCAGCAGCCAAGATTATGCAGGGCCCGGGGAGCTGTTTTTT.

The rearrangement links TRBV7-8 to TRBJ1-2; 7 nucleotides align to TRBD1. This CDR3 comprises 12 residues. J gave up 7 bases and V 5 bases, and 4 bases lay outside the gene matches. Germline CDR1 SGHVS, CDR2 FQNEAQ. This chain's CDR3 is CASSLNRGGYTF. CDR3 coding DNA: TGTGCCAGCAGCCTCAACAGGGGTGGCTACACCTTC.

This sequence joins TRBV27 and TRBJ1-1; tentatively, D is TRBD1 (6 bases). The CDR3 loop spans 16 amino acids. With 6 bases removed from V and 1 base from J, the gap between germline ends came to 18 bases. Germline CDR1 and CDR2: MNHEY and SMNVEV (reference sequence). The CDR3 sequence is CASRFYRATQNTEAFF. CDR3 coding DNA: TGTGCCAGCAGGTTTTACAGGGCTACTCAGAACACTGAAGCTTTCTTT.

This chain connects TRBV4-1 to TRBJ2-5, with D perhaps matching TRBD2 (6 bases). Trimming removed 0 bases at V and 5 bases at J, with 10 bases between. Germline CDR1 reads MGHRA; CDR2 reads YSYEKL. CDR3 length: 14 residues. CDR3 sequence (DNA): TGCGCCAGCAGCCAAGATGAGGGGAGGGAGACCCAGTACTTC. This gives the protein CASSQDEGRETQYF.